This TCR beta chain was found in a study of cytomegalovirus exposure and HLA in healthy donors. The PCR employed 60 Vbeta primers together with 13 Jbeta primers. The repertoire was sequenced with immunoSEQ multiplex PCR; TCRdb's copy has only in-frame clones and lacks some. This sample has about 150,000 clones, with around four fifths found just once. The sequence was collected from a woman aged 45-65 years in good health and CMV-seropositive. Sequencing was performed on PBMCs.

The CDR3 sequence is CASSLGSGGDLRWETQYF. DNA of the CDR3: TGTGCCAGCAGCTTAGGAAGCGGGGGGGACCTCCGGTGGGAGACCCAGTACTTC. The chain has TRBV7-8 and TRBJ2-5; 10 bases align to TRBD2. Germline trimming cut 1 base from V and 5 bases from J; bases unmatched to any gene: 13. The CDR3 is 18 residues long. CDR1 is SGHVS and CDR2 is FQNEAQ in the germline V gene.